Reported below is one T cell receptor beta chain. Its cognate antigen is unknown. The read gets to within 3 residues of the CDR3 end, and the germline J gene fills in the rest. The data originate from a study of Tregs in tolerant kidney transplant recipients. Study findings and constraints: Changing PCR primers prevented nucleotide comparison between some patients' samples. Findings come from small patient numbers and require larger validation.

Clones were sequenced by immunoSEQ multiplex PCR, and TCRdb holds only the in-frame ones, with some missing. In all, the sample yields approximately 24,000 clones. Related graft donors supplied nonmyeloablative bone marrow transplants, and mixed chimerism was transient. Germline CDR1 and CDR2: SGHRS and YFSETQ. The CDR3 covers 16 residues. The sample consisted of CD4+ T cells from blood (PBMCs), taken 6 months after the transplant. The chain combines TRBV5-1 with TRBJ1-1; 7 nucleotides agree with TRBD1. This clonotype was sampled from a human patient who received a combined kidney and bone marrow transplant. Part of the T cells may come from the graft donor. CDR3 loop: CASSLARLDRKAPAFF. CDR3 DNA, as far as it was read: TGCGCCAGCAGCTTGGCCCGCTTGGACAGGAAGGCACCA.